This paragraph reports one T cell receptor beta chain. Other DNA sequences of this sample code for an identical CDR3. This CDR3 comprises 15 residues. Germline CDR1 and CDR2: LNHDA and SQIVND (reference sequence). With 3 bases clipped from V and 2 bases from J, the junction kept 2 bases outside the gene matches. This record comes from a study of blood T cell repertoires in COVID-19. Overall study context: Some COVID-19 samples were acute and others convalescent; all came from the United States, Italy and Spain. T cells, B-cell-depleted T cells, or PBMCs provided the cDNA or gDNA that served as material.

Per the original data handling: Scientists estimated how many nucleated cells there were by amplifying reference gene primers. TCRdb keeps only in-frame clones here, not all; method: immunoSEQ multiplex PCR. The V and J calls and clone size were taken over from that table, and D and trimming were inferred from the DNA. The sample consists of roughly 250,000 clones, roughly 81% of them appearing once. The TCR was taken from a man in his fifties with acute or convalescent COVID-19. The J gene is TRBJ2-2, the V gene TRBV19; 8 bases align to TRBD1. Specimen: peripheral blood. DNA of the CDR3: TGTGCCAGTAGTATCGGGACAGGTAACACCGGGGAGCTGTTTTTT. It is translated as CASSIGTGNTGELFF.